Below, 4 T cell receptor delta chains from the same sample are listed, as sequenced in a study of gamma-delta T cells after stem cell transplantation. TCRdb called clones anew from the RT-PCR reads with CATT. The repertoire holds about 2,900 delta-chain clones, with over 1.5% as singletons. The sample consisted of gamma-delta T cells. The source is a human donor. It is not recorded whose cells these are; they may come from a transplant donor.

This clone was found a few times. This sequence is one base from a far larger clone and is likely a read error. Other DNA sequences in this specimen translate into the identical CDR3. V and J are TRDV2 and TRDJ1; 13 nucleotides agree with TRDD3. Germline V CDR1 and CDR2: GEAIGNYY, EKD. The CDR3 spans 18 residues. Trimming cost V 5 bases and J 2 bases; bases outside gene matches: 13. CDR3 sequence: CACVSLTGGYEETDKLIF. CDR3 DNA: TGTGCCTGTGTTTCTCTGACTGGGGGATACGAGGAGACCGATAAACTCATCTTT.

This clone occurred a few times. A far more abundant clone sits one base away, making this likely a read error. Other DNA sequences from this sample encode an identical CDR3 as well. This chain links TRDV2 with TRDJ1, with 7 bases lining up with TRDD3. The CDR3 runs 18 residues. Germline values: CDR1 GEAIGNYY, CDR2 EKD. The ends lost 1 base at V and 0 bases at J; junction bases unmatched: 13. The CDR3 bases are TGTGCCTGTGACACGCTGACTGGAGGATACGAGAACACCGATAAACTCATCTTT. Translation gives CACDTLTGGYENTDKLIF.

This clone is categorized as medium-sized. A much larger clone lies one base from this, so it may be a read error. This chain joins TRDV2 and TRDJ1; the match to TRDD3 covers 11 bases. Germline CDR1 GEAIGNYY, CDR2 EKD. The CDR3 spans 18 residues. With 0 bases clipped from V and 4 bases from J, the junction kept 12 bases outside the gene matches. CDR3 sequence reads: CACDTVEALGDTHDKLIF. The DNA of the CDR3 is TGTGCCTGTGACACCGTTGAGGCCCTGGGGGATACTCACGATAAACTCATCTTT.

In this sample, this clone turned up a few times. The mismatch at residue 12 between this DNA's translation and the TCRdb protein of a much larger clone likely reflects a read error; the protein shown is translated from the DNA. This sequence joins TRDV2 and TRDJ3; D perhaps matches TRDD3 (6 bases). Germline V lookup: CDR1 GEAIGNYY, CDR2 EKD. The CDR3 runs to 18 residues. In nucleotides, the CDR3 is TGTGCCTGTGACACCGTACTGGGACGAACCTGGGGCACCCGACAGATGTTTTTC. Translated: CACDTVLGRTWGTRQMFF.